A selection of T cell receptor beta chains follows, all from one sample in a study of T-cell reconstitution after alpha-beta-depleted transplantation in children. TCRdb re-called the PCR reads with MiXCR, one entry per CDR3 protein. The sample includes about 150,000 distinct CDR3 sequences, around 10% seen only once; the top ten take less than 15%. The sequences come from PBMCs, collected before TCRalphabeta/CD19-depleted stem cell transplant. These receptors were taken from a boy between 2 and 10 years old with acute myeloid leukemia, due to receive a stem cell transplant. Both conserved end residues are part of each CDR3. D genes are given only for firm matches. Rows may omit the clone size; those that give it use once, few, many or a size class.

clone size: many; J gene: TRBJ2-1; CDR3 length: 18; V gene: TRBV2; D gene: NA; CDR3 DNA: TGTGCCAGAAACCGGGAATTGAAGCCTCTAGGACGTTACAATGAGCAGTTCTTC; CDR3 protein: CARNRELKPLGRYNEQFF
clone size: many; J gene: TRBJ2-7; CDR3 length: 16; V gene: TRBV28; D gene: NA; CDR3 DNA: TGTGCCAGCAGTTTATACCTACCGGGCTCTTCCTACGAGCAGTACTTC; CDR3 protein: CASSLYLPGSSYEQYF
clone size: many; J gene: TRBJ2-3; CDR3 length: 15; V gene: TRBV12-3/TRBV12-4; D gene: TRBD2; CDR3 DNA: TGTGCCAGCAGACCACGACTAGCGGGGGGGCCTATCCAGTATTTT; CDR3 protein: CASRPRLAGGPIQYF
clone size: NA; J gene: TRBJ1-4; CDR3 length: 13; V gene: TRBV14; D gene: NA; CDR3 DNA: TGTGCCAGCAGCCCCGGGGGATTAGAAAAACTGTTTTTT; CDR3 protein: CASSPGGLEKLFF
clone size: many; J gene: TRBJ2-1; CDR3 length: 16; V gene: TRBV20-1; D gene: NA; CDR3 DNA: TGCAGTGCTAGAGGGGAAACCCTATCCGTCTACAATGAGCAGTTCTTC; CDR3 protein: CSARGETLSVYNEQFF
clone size: many; J gene: TRBJ2-2; CDR3 length: 14; V gene: TRBV20-1; D gene: NA; CDR3 DNA: TGCAGTGCTAGAGCGGGGAAACGGACCGGGGAGCTGTTTTTT; CDR3 protein: CSARAGKRTGELFF
clone size: many; J gene: TRBJ2-7; CDR3 length: 14; V gene: TRBV7-2; D gene: NA; CDR3 DNA: TGTGCCAGCACCAATAACAGGGTATCCTACGAGCAGTACTTC; CDR3 protein: CASTNNRVSYEQYF
clone size: many; J gene: TRBJ2-3; CDR3 length: 16; V gene: TRBV5-1; D gene: TRBD2; CDR3 DNA: TGCGCCAGCAGCTTGGGGCTAGCGGGAGGGGTTGATACGCAGTATTTT; CDR3 protein: CASSLGLAGGVDTQYF
clone size: many; J gene: TRBJ2-7; CDR3 length: 14; V gene: TRBV3-1; D gene: TRBD1; CDR3 DNA: TGTGCCAGCTCCTTCGGGACAGGGAAAAACGAGCAGTACTTC; CDR3 protein: CASSFGTGKNEQYF
clone size: NA; J gene: TRBJ2-2; CDR3 length: 14; V gene: TRBV6-2/TRBV6-3; D gene: NA; CDR3 DNA: TGTGCCAGCAGTCCCGGACGGTACACCGGGGAGCTGTTTTTT; CDR3 protein: CASSPGRYTGELFF
clone size: many; J gene: TRBJ1-2; CDR3 length: 15; V gene: TRBV4-1; D gene: TRBD1; CDR3 DNA: TGCGCCAGCAGCCAATCAGGGACAGGGGGGGATGGCTACACCTTC; CDR3 protein: CASSQSGTGGDGYTF
clone size: many; J gene: TRBJ2-5; CDR3 length: 15; V gene: TRBV25-1; D gene: NA; CDR3 DNA: TGTGCCAGCAGTGTCCCGGGACCATCTAGCGAGACCCAGTACTTC; CDR3 protein: CASSVPGPSSETQYF
clone size: many; J gene: TRBJ2-3; CDR3 length: 18; V gene: TRBV12-3/TRBV12-4; D gene: TRBD2; CDR3 DNA: TGTGCCAGCAGTTTAACAGCGGGGGCCCACTCTAGCACAGATACGCAGTATTTT; CDR3 protein: CASSLTAGAHSSTDTQYF
clone size: many; J gene: TRBJ2-5; CDR3 length: 15; V gene: TRBV25-1; D gene: TRBD2; CDR3 DNA: TGTGCCAGCAGTGTCCTGGGGGGGAACCAAGAGACCCAGTACTTC; CDR3 protein: CASSVLGGNQETQYF
clone size: many; J gene: TRBJ2-5; CDR3 length: 16; V gene: TRBV11-2; D gene: TRBD2; CDR3 DNA: TGTGCCAGCAGCTTAGGTTCTAGCGGGGTCCAAGAGACCCAGTACTTC; CDR3 protein: CASSLGSSGVQETQYF
clone size: many; J gene: TRBJ2-1; CDR3 length: 13; V gene: TRBV12-3/TRBV12-4; D gene: NA; CDR3 DNA: TGTGCCAGTAAGGGGGGCTGGAACAATGAGCAGTTCTTC; CDR3 protein: CASKGGWNNEQFF
clone size: NA; J gene: TRBJ2-7; CDR3 length: 15; V gene: TRBV9; D gene: NA; CDR3 DNA: TGTGCCAGCAGCGTAGTCGGCGCGACCCAACGGGAGCAGTACTTC; CDR3 protein: CASSVVGATQREQYF
clone size: NA; J gene: TRBJ1-4; CDR3 length: 15; V gene: TRBV5-1; D gene: NA; CDR3 DNA: TGCGCCAGCAGCTTGGCTCGGCAAACGAGTGAAAAACTGTTTTTT; CDR3 protein: CASSLARQTSEKLFF
clone size: many; J gene: TRBJ2-1; CDR3 length: 16; V gene: TRBV7-8; D gene: TRBD1; CDR3 DNA: TGTGCCAGCAGCCTGACGGGACAGGGTCTATACAATGAGCAGTTCTTC; CDR3 protein: CASSLTGQGLYNEQFF
clone size: many; J gene: TRBJ2-1; CDR3 length: 17; V gene: TRBV4-1; D gene: TRBD2; CDR3 DNA: TGCGCCAGCAGCCAAGAGCGGGTGAGGGAGGGCCTAGATGAGCAGTTCTTC; CDR3 protein: CASSQERVREGLDEQFF
clone size: many; J gene: TRBJ2-1; CDR3 length: 15; V gene: TRBV7-2; D gene: NA; CDR3 DNA: TGTGCCAGCAGCTCCCGGGACGGCTCCTACAATGAGCAGTTCTTC; CDR3 protein: CASSSRDGSYNEQFF
clone size: many; J gene: TRBJ2-1; CDR3 length: 16; V gene: TRBV5-5; D gene: NA; CDR3 DNA: TGTGCCAGCGCCCCCCCCGGGGGGCCCTCCTACAATGAGCAGTTCTTC; CDR3 protein: CASAPPGGPSYNEQFF
clone size: many; J gene: TRBJ1-2; CDR3 length: 15; V gene: TRBV7-9; D gene: TRBD1; CDR3 DNA: TGTGCCAGCAGCCCCGGGACAGGGGGCGACTATGGCTACACCTTC; CDR3 protein: CASSPGTGGDYGYTF
clone size: many; J gene: TRBJ1-5; CDR3 length: 14; V gene: TRBV5-1; D gene: TRBD1; CDR3 DNA: TGCGCCAGCAGCTTGGGACAGGGTGGTCAGCCCCAGCATTTT; CDR3 protein: CASSLGQGGQPQHF
clone size: many; J gene: TRBJ2-7; CDR3 length: 15; V gene: TRBV20-1; D gene: TRBD2; CDR3 DNA: TGCAGTGCTGCCCCGCCGGGACTAGCGTTCTACGAGCAGTACTTC; CDR3 protein: CSAAPPGLAFYEQYF
clone size: NA; J gene: TRBJ1-2; CDR3 length: 15; V gene: TRBV15; D gene: NA; CDR3 DNA: TGTGCCACCAGCAGAGATTCAATTGATTCGGAGGGCTACACCTTC; CDR3 protein: CATSRDSIDSEGYTF
clone size: NA; J gene: TRBJ2-3; CDR3 length: 13; V gene: TRBV7-8; D gene: NA; CDR3 DNA: TGTGCCAGCAGCTTACCTAGCACACATAGGCAGTATTTT; CDR3 protein: CASSLPSTHRQYF
clone size: many; J gene: TRBJ2-3; CDR3 length: 15; V gene: TRBV5-1; D gene: NA; CDR3 DNA: TGCGCCAGCACCCAAGGGGACCCTTACACAGATACGCAGTATTTT; CDR3 protein: CASTQGDPYTDTQYF
clone size: NA; J gene: TRBJ2-3; CDR3 length: 15; V gene: TRBV5-6; D gene: NA; CDR3 DNA: TGTGCCAGCAGCCGAGTCGGCGGACCCACAGATACGCAGTATTTT; CDR3 protein: CASSRVGGPTDTQYF
clone size: many; J gene: TRBJ1-4; CDR3 length: 17; V gene: TRBV5-1; D gene: NA; CDR3 DNA: TGCGCCAGCCGACCGGGACACATATTAGCAACTAATGAAAAACTGTTTTTT; CDR3 protein: CASRPGHILATNEKLFF
clone size: NA; J gene: TRBJ1-6; CDR3 length: 13; V gene: TRBV19; D gene: TRBD1; CDR3 DNA: TGTGCCAGTATCAGGGGGGTCCTTTCACCCCTCCACTTT; CDR3 protein: CASIRGVLSPLHF
clone size: many; J gene: TRBJ2-6; CDR3 length: 14; V gene: TRBV5-5; D gene: NA; CDR3 DNA: TGTGCCAGCAGGGTCGTTTCTGGGGCCAACGTCCTGACTTTC; CDR3 protein: CASRVVSGANVLTF
clone size: many; J gene: TRBJ2-5; CDR3 length: 16; V gene: TRBV3-1; D gene: TRBD2; CDR3 DNA: TGTGCCAGCAGCCCGGGACTAGCGGCGAAGGAAGAGACCCAGTACTTC; CDR3 protein: CASSPGLAAKEETQYF
clone size: few; J gene: TRBJ2-1; CDR3 length: 13; V gene: TRBV10-3; D gene: NA; CDR3 DNA: TGTGCCATCAGTGAGGCAGGGGGGGATGAGCAGTTCTTC; CDR3 protein: CAISEAGGDEQFF
clone size: many; J gene: TRBJ2-5; CDR3 length: 17; V gene: TRBV5-1; D gene: TRBD2; CDR3 DNA: TGCGCCAGCAGACCCTATAGCGGGAGGCTAATGGAAGAGACCCAGTACTTC; CDR3 protein: CASRPYSGRLMEETQYF
clone size: NA; J gene: TRBJ1-5; CDR3 length: 15; V gene: TRBV10-3; D gene: NA; CDR3 DNA: TGTGCCATCAGTGACTTGGGGGGGGGCAATCAGCCCCAGCATTTT; CDR3 protein: CAISDLGGGNQPQHF
clone size: many; J gene: TRBJ2-4; CDR3 length: 15; V gene: TRBV24-1; D gene: NA; CDR3 DNA: TGTGCCACCAGTGCCGGCGACAGAGCGGGAAACATTCAGTACTTC; CDR3 protein: CATSAGDRAGNIQYF
clone size: many; J gene: TRBJ1-4; CDR3 length: 15; V gene: TRBV15; D gene: NA; CDR3 DNA: TGTGCCACCAGCAGGAGTACAGGGAATAATGAAAAACTGTTTTTT; CDR3 protein: CATSRSTGNNEKLFF
clone size: many; J gene: TRBJ2-6; CDR3 length: 13; V gene: TRBV6-5; D gene: NA; CDR3 DNA: TGTGCCAGCAGTTTCGGGAGGGCCAACGTCCTGACTTTC; CDR3 protein: CASSFGRANVLTF
clone size: many; J gene: TRBJ2-1; CDR3 length: 14; V gene: TRBV7-2; D gene: NA; CDR3 DNA: TGTGCCAGCAGCTTCTTGGACTTGTACAATGAGCAGTTCTTC; CDR3 protein: CASSFLDLYNEQFF
clone size: many; J gene: TRBJ2-1; CDR3 length: 18; V gene: TRBV15; D gene: TRBD2; CDR3 DNA: TGTGCCACCAGCAGAGATCCGCGGCGGGGGGGTGCTTGGTGGGAGCAGTTCTTC; CDR3 protein: CATSRDPRRGGAWWEQFF
clone size: few; J gene: TRBJ2-1; CDR3 length: 16; V gene: TRBV5-5; D gene: NA; CDR3 DNA: TGTGCCAGCAGCTTGGGCGACGGACGGGGGTGGAATGAGCAGTTCTTC; CDR3 protein: CASSLGDGRGWNEQFF
clone size: many; J gene: TRBJ2-7; CDR3 length: 15; V gene: TRBV7-9; D gene: NA; CDR3 DNA: TGTGCCAGCAGCCTGGTTGGGCGGAACTCCTACGAGCAGTACTTC; CDR3 protein: CASSLVGRNSYEQYF
clone size: many; J gene: TRBJ1-2; CDR3 length: 15; V gene: TRBV7-9; D gene: TRBD1; CDR3 DNA: TGTGCCAGCAGCAAAGGACAGGGGGCTGTCTATGGCTACACCTTC; CDR3 protein: CASSKGQGAVYGYTF